The next 27 T cell receptor beta chains were all read from a single sample in a study of blood T cell repertoires in COVID-19. Sequencing used immunoSEQ multiplex PCR; TCRdb keeps in-frame clones, though not all of them. The sample holds 150,000 or so clones, 81% seen once. The specimen was peripheral blood. These receptors originate from a human donor with acute or convalescent COVID-19. The donor label of this sample is uncertain.

The V call is TRBV19, the J call TRBJ2-7; TRBD2 might be the D (5 bases). V was trimmed by 1 base and J by 8 bases, leaving 18 bases between them. The germline V gene encodes CDR1 LNHDA and CDR2 SQIVND (reference sequence). This CDR3 is 15 amino acids long. As DNA, the CDR3 is TGTGCCAGTAGTATAGGAAGCGGCCCCTCGGGGAAGCAGTACTTC. Residues: CASSIGSGPSGKQYF.

The J gene is TRBJ2-6, the V gene TRBV19; no reliable D call. The V gene's germline CDR1 is LNHDA and CDR2 SQIVND (reference sequence). Trimming left V 0 bases short and J 1 base short, with 7 bases between. CDR3 length equals 16 residues. The CDR3 loop is CASSIDPGSGANVLTF. CDR3 in DNA: TGTGCCAGTAGTATAGATCCAGGATCTGGGGCCAACGTCCTGACTTTC.

V usage is TRBV3-1 (or the pseudogene TRBV3-2) and J usage is TRBJ1-5; no clear D gene. There are 14 residues in the CDR3. Deletions cut 1 base from V and 7 bases from J, with 11 bases between. Germline V lookup: CDR1 LGHDT, CDR2 YNNKEL (reference sequence). CDR3 sequence (DNA): TGTGCCAGCAGCCAAGGAGTAGCGAACCAGCCCCAGCATTTT. As protein: CASSQGVANQPQHF.

V usage is TRBV4-2 and J usage is TRBJ1-2; 7 bases match TRBD1. CDR3 length equals 16 residues. The V and J ends lost 4 bases and 5 bases, in that order; junction bases with no gene match: 13. Per the germline V gene, CDR1 is LGHNA and CDR2 is YNFKEQ. CDR3: CASSRQRDRTGYGYTF. The CDR3 DNA follows: TGTGCCAGCAGCCGTCAAAGGGACAGAACCGGTTATGGCTACACCTTC.

This rearrangement joins TRBV6-1 to TRBJ1-4; no firm D call. The V gene lost 0 bases and the J gene lost 8 bases, with 13 bases spanning the gap. CDR3 size: 15 residues. Per the germline V gene, CDR1 is MNHNS and CDR2 is SASEGT. CDR3 sequence (DNA): TGTGCCAGCAGTGAAGCGGCAGCTGGGAGAGAAAAACTGTTTTTT. Translated, it gives CASSEAAAGREKLFF.

This clone was recorded only once. This chain uses TRBV5-1 with TRBJ2-3, with TRBD1 as a possible D gene (6 bases). V lost 3 bases and J lost 0, with 11 bases in between. CDR1 SGHRS and CDR2 YFSETQ come from the germline V gene. This CDR3 spans 15 amino acids. CDR3 sequence: CASSSTGPSTDTQYF. The DNA for the CDR3 is TGCGCCAGCAGCTCGACAGGCCCTAGCACAGATACGCAGTATTTT.

This chain uses TRBV6-4 with TRBJ1-1; TRBD1 matches 11 bases. The CDR3 totals 15 residues. The germline gives CDR1 MRHNA, CDR2 SNTAGT. V was clipped by 2 bases and J by 7 bases; unmatched bases: 6. CDR3 amino acids: CASSDGTGGKVEAFF. CDR3 in DNA: TGTGCCAGCAGTGACGGGACAGGGGGGAAGGTTGAAGCTTTCTTT.

The chain has TRBV18 and TRBJ1-2; D possibly corresponds to TRBD1 (5 bases). The CDR3 is 15 amino acids. CDR1 and CDR2 (germline): KGHSH, LQKENI. V dropped 1 base and J dropped 0 bases, with 9 bases sitting between them. The CDR3 is CASSPLKQANYGYTF. The CDR3 DNA reads as TGTGCCAGCTCACCACTCAAACAGGCTAACTATGGCTACACCTTC.

The chain recombines TRBV9 with TRBJ2-2; 10 positions agree with TRBD1. The CDR3 runs to 18 residues. J was trimmed by 3 bases and V by 3 bases; bases with no gene match: 11. CDR1 SGDLS and CDR2 YYNGEE come from the germline V gene. The DNA of the CDR3 is TGTGCCAGCAGCGACCGACTTCCGGGACAGGGGTACACCGGGGAGCTGTTTTTT. Its translation: CASSDRLPGQGYTGELFF.

The gene calls are TRBV14 and TRBJ1-3; no clear D gene. Germline V gene data show CDR1 as SGHDN and CDR2 as FVKESK. CDR3 length: 12 residues. Trimming took 6 bases from V and 1 from J, leaving 4 bases between them. The CDR3 protein is CASSQSGNTIYF. The CDR3 DNA is TGTGCCAGCAGTCAGTCTGGAAACACCATATATTTT. The full variable domain, its missing parts supplied by reference TRBV14 and TRBJ1-3, is EAGVTQFPSHSVIEKGQTVTLRCDPISGHDNLYWYRRVMGKEIKFLLHFVKESKQDESGMPNNRFLAERTGGTYSTLKVQPAELEDSGVYFCASSQSGNTIYFGEGSWLTVV.

The chain carries TRBV6-2 or TRBV6-3 and TRBJ1-2; 7 positions match TRBD1. V shed 5 bases and J 3 bases; nucleotides not matched to a gene: 3. This CDR3 spans 13 amino acids. From germline, CDR1 is MNHEY and CDR2 SVGEGT. This CDR3 is CASSRGTDYGYTF. The CDR3 DNA reads TGTGCCAGCAGTCGCGGGACAGACTATGGCTACACCTTC.

This clone has more than one count but fewer than ten. The chain employs TRBV10-3 and TRBJ2-7, with D possibly TRBD2 on 7 matching bases. This CDR3 has 14 amino acids. In germline, CDR1 is ENHRY, CDR2 SYGVKD. Trimming pared 5 bases from V and 0 bases from J, leaving 11 bases between. CDR3 amino acids: CAISSRGLSYEQYF. The CDR3 DNA reads TGTGCCATCAGTTCGCGGGGGCTCTCCTACGAGCAGTACTTC.

The chain has TRBV12-3 or TRBV12-4 and TRBJ2-7; 8 bases match TRBD2. Trimming removed 7 bases from V and 7 bases from J; junction bases left unmatched: 6. The CDR3 is 12 residues long. The CDR3 region has the DNA TGTGCCAGCACGGCGGGGGGTGGAGAGCAGTACTTC. Protein: CASTAGGGEQYF.

The chain uses TRBV5-4 and TRBJ2-3, with D possibly being TRBD1 (6 bases). This CDR3 is 15 amino acids long. Per germline, CDR1 SGHNT and CDR2 YYREEE (reference sequence). V lost 6 bases and J lost 5, with 19 bases in between. CDR3 nucleotide sequence: TGTGCCAGCATAGAACCGGGACAAGGACTAGATACGCAGTATTTT. Its protein is CASIEPGQGLDTQYF.

The CDR3, as DNA: TGTGCCAGCAGCCAAGAGACAGGGCTTTCACCCCTCCACTTT. Protein product: CASSQETGLSPLHF. J is TRBJ1-6 and V is TRBV3-1 (or the pseudogene TRBV3-2), with TRBD1 matching 7 bases. The ends lost 0 bases at V and 9 bases at J; junction bases unmatched: 2. Per germline, CDR1 LGHDT and CDR2 YNNKEL (reference sequence). The CDR3 totals 14 residues.

The DNA of the CDR3 is TGTGCCAGCAGTCCCTCTGACAGGGGGTATGGCTACACCTTC. It encodes CASSPSDRGYGYTF. This chain joins TRBV28 and TRBJ1-2, with 9 nucleotides matching TRBD1. This CDR3 has 14 amino acids. The germline gives CDR1 MDHEN, CDR2 SYDVKM. J gave up 5 bases and V 5 bases, and 6 bases lay outside the gene matches.

This clone was seen a single time. This chain uses TRBV2 with TRBJ2-3; unclear D gene. The CDR3 contains 12 residues. V was clipped by 6 bases and J by 0 bases, with 4 bases between them. Germline lookup yields CDR1 SNHLY and CDR2 FYNNEI. This CDR3 reads CASSPSTDTQYF. The CDR3 region has the DNA TGTGCCAGCAGCCCTAGCACAGATACGCAGTATTTT.

This chain uses TRBV5-6 with TRBJ1-5; 8 nucleotides align to TRBD1. Losses at the gene ends were 0 bases for V and 0 bases for J; bases not matched to a gene: 11. Germline CDR1 reads SGHDT; CDR2 reads YYEEEE. This CDR3 is built from 19 residues. The CDR3 region is CASSLGGPGGLSSNQPQHF. The DNA of the CDR3 is TGTGCCAGCAGCTTGGGAGGGCCAGGGGGCTTATCTAGCAATCAGCCCCAGCATTTT.

The CDR3 spells CASSVVPVGTVEAFF. Here the CDR3 DNA reads TGTGCCAGCAGCGTAGTCCCGGTGGGGACTGTTGAAGCTTTCTTT. The chain recombines TRBV9 with TRBJ1-1; TRBD1 is a possible D gene (5 bases). This CDR3 spans 15 amino acids. The germline V gene has CDR1 SGDLS and CDR2 YYNGEE. V was pared by 0 bases and J by 7 bases, with 16 bases between.

The V gene is TRBV5-1, the J gene TRBJ2-2, with a weak D call TRBD2 (5 bases). This CDR3 has 16 residues. Germline loops: CDR1 SGHRS, CDR2 YFSETQ. The germline V and J ends were trimmed by 5 bases and 5 bases, with 19 bases remaining between them. The CDR3 loop is CASSISLGGSTGELFF. The CDR3 coding sequence is TGCGCCAGCAGTATCTCTCTAGGAGGTTCTACCGGGGAGCTGTTTTTT.

The V and J genes are TRBV7-8 and TRBJ2-1, with 8 bases that match TRBD2. CDR1 is SGHVS and CDR2 is FQNEAQ in the germline V gene. The CDR3 runs to 15 residues. The trim removed 1 base at V and 7 bases at J, leaving 6 bases unmatched. The CDR3 spells CASSLEAGVGNEQFF. In DNA, the CDR3 is TGTGCCAGCAGCTTAGAAGCGGGGGTGGGGAATGAGCAGTTCTTC.

This rearrangement joins TRBV19 to TRBJ2-3; TRBD1 might be the D (5 bases). Per the germline V gene, CDR1 is LNHDA and CDR2 is SQIVND (reference sequence). CDR3 size: 11 residues. The V and J ends lost 5 bases and 6 bases respectively, with 6 bases between them. The DNA for the CDR3 is TGTGCCAGTAGTTCAGGGGATACGCAGTATTTT. It encodes CASSSGDTQYF.

V and J are TRBV7-8 and TRBJ1-4; D gene ambiguous. The CDR3 sequence is 14 residues long. V lost 3 bases and J lost 2, with 7 bases in between. CDR1 and CDR2 from the germline V gene are SGHVS and FQNEAQ. CDR3 sequence reads: CASSFGRTNEKLFF. CDR3 coding DNA: TGTGCCAGCAGCTTTGGGAGGACTAATGAAAAACTGTTTTTT.

V usage is TRBV2 and J usage is TRBJ2-7, with D perhaps matching TRBD2 (5 bases). The CDR3 spans 9 residues. V lost 8 bases and J lost 7, with 6 bases in between. Germline V CDR1 and CDR2: SNHLY, FYNNEI. The CDR3 nucleotides read TGTGCCAGCGGGAGTGAGCAGTACTTC. Translating it yields CASGSEQYF. The whole variable domain, filled in from reference TRBV2 and TRBJ2-7, reads EPEVTQTPSHQVTQMGQEVILRCVPISNHLYFYWYRQILGQKVEFLVSFYNNEISEKSEIFDDQFSVERPDGSNFTLKIRSTKLEDSAMYFCASGSEQYFGPGTRLTVT.

The rearrangement uses TRBV30 and TRBJ1-5; D remains ambiguous. The V and J ends lost 4 bases and 1 base respectively, with 8 bases between them. This CDR3 has 13 amino acids. Germline-derived CDR1 and CDR2 are GTSNPN and SVGIG (reference sequence). In nucleotides, the CDR3 is TGTGCCTGGACGACAATGAGCAATCAGCCCCAGCATTTT. Residues: CAWTTMSNQPQHF.

The genes are TRBV2 and TRBJ2-5; D unclear. Germline CDR1 is SNHLY and CDR2 is FYNNEI. Trimming cost V 2 bases and J 5 bases, with 9 bases left between them. The CDR3 consists of 13 residues. This CDR3 reads CASSEPRSETQYF. CDR3 nucleotide sequence: TGTGCCAGCAGTGAACCCCGGTCCGAGACCCAGTACTTC.

The chain carries TRBV10-3 and TRBJ1-4; D is ambiguous. Per germline, CDR1 ENHRY and CDR2 SYGVKD. The CDR3 is 14 amino acids. Between the trimmed V and J ends, which lost 11 bases and 5 bases, there was a span of 18 bases. The CDR3 DNA sequence: TGTGCCCCCCTTGGCCGAGGGCCCAATGAAAAACTGTTTTTT. Its translation: CAPLGRGPNEKLFF.